The rows below give T cell receptor beta chains drawn from one sample of a study of blood T cell repertoires in COVID-19. The method was immunoSEQ multiplex PCR; TCRdb's version includes in-frame clones alone and lacks a portion of them. The table lists about 200,000 clones, roughly 90% of them singletons. Sample: peripheral blood. The receptors were gathered from a man aged 45-65 years with acute or convalescent COVID-19. Each CDR3 is given with its conserved first and last residue. The D gene is left open where the match is weak. For some rows the clone size is stated as once, few or many, or as a class when expanded; others skip it.

cdr3_aa cdr3_nt v_call clone_size j_call d_call
CASSFSTPGAYNSPLHF TGTGCCAGCAGCTTCTCGACACCCGGCGCCTATAATTCACCCCTCCACTTT TRBV7-9 NA TRBJ1-6 NA
CASSPSHLAGAVEQYF TGTGCCAGCTCGCCCTCCCACCTAGCGGGAGCGGTCGAGCAGTACTTC TRBV18 NA TRBJ2-7 TRBD2
CASRTTGQGFNYGYTF TGTGCCAGCAGGACAACCGGACAGGGGTTTAACTATGGCTACACCTTC TRBV28 NA TRBJ1-2 TRBD1
CASRHGLALPFIPNSGANVLTF TGTGCCAGTAGGCATGGCCTCGCCCTCCCGTTCATCCCAAATTCTGGGGCCAACGTCCTGACTTTC TRBV19 NA TRBJ2-6 NA
CASSQGVQPQHF TGTGCCAGCAGCCAGGGGGTTCAGCCCCAGCATTTT TRBV6-6 NA TRBJ1-5 TRBD1
CAISERQGDTEAFF TGTGCCATCAGTGAACGACAGGGGGACACTGAAGCTTTCTTT TRBV10-3 NA TRBJ1-1 TRBD1
CASSLAAGGSYEQYF TGCGCCAGCAGTCTAGCGGCGGGAGGATCCTACGAGCAGTACTTC TRBV5-1 once TRBJ2-7 TRBD2
CASSDRDRGGTGELFF TGTGCCAGCAGCGACCGGGACAGGGGCGGCACCGGGGAGCTGTTTTTT TRBV11-3 NA TRBJ2-2 TRBD1
CASSFPPGQGPRNQPQHF TGTGCCAGCTCCTTCCCCCCGGGACAGGGGCCCAGAAATCAGCCCCAGCATTTT TRBV28 NA TRBJ1-5 TRBD1
CASSLLGPLLNEQFF TGTGCCAGCAGCCTACTTGGGCCCCTCCTTAATGAGCAGTTCTTC TRBV6-2/TRBV6-3 NA TRBJ2-1 NA
CASSLDRVGSPLHF TGTGCCAGCAGCTTAGACAGGGTTGGTTCACCCCTCCACTTT TRBV7-2 NA TRBJ1-6 NA
CASSPRTGVSYEQYF TGCGCCAGCAGCCCCCGGACAGGGGTTTCCTACGAGCAGTACTTC TRBV4-1 NA TRBJ2-7 TRBD1
CASSYDSQETQYF TGTGCCAGCAGCTACGACTCCCAAGAGACCCAGTACTTC TRBV7-8 NA TRBJ2-5 NA
CASSAILGQGREKLFF TGTGCCAGCAGCGCAATACTAGGACAGGGGAGAGAAAAACTGTTTTTT TRBV3-1/TRBV3-2 NA TRBJ1-4 TRBD1
CSVDGTGDIADTQYF TGCAGCGTTGACGGGACAGGGGATATCGCAGATACGCAGTATTTT TRBV29-1 NA TRBJ2-3 TRBD1
CASSVTGTGKDEQYF TGTGCCAGCAGTGTTACCGGGACTGGCAAGGACGAGCAGTACTTC TRBV27 NA TRBJ2-7 NA
CASSLAARGNRGEQFF TGTGCCAGCAGCTTAGCAGCCAGGGGAAACAGAGGTGAGCAGTTCTTC TRBV7-2 NA TRBJ2-1 NA
CASSLVGSAYSGANVLTF TGTGCCAGCAGCTTAGTTGGTAGCGCCTACTCTGGGGCCAACGTCCTGACTTTC TRBV7-9 NA TRBJ2-6 NA
CASSKGPPDQRGVADTQYF TGTGCCAGCAGCAAAGGCCCCCCGGATCAGCGGGGGGTGGCAGATACGCAGTATTTT TRBV21-1 NA TRBJ2-3 NA
CATGQARGQPQHF TGTGCCACCGGACAGGCGCGCGGTCAGCCCCAGCATTTT TRBV28 once TRBJ1-5 TRBD1
CASSERGTPTGELFF TGTGCCAGCAGTGAAAGGGGGACACCTACCGGGGAGCTGTTTTTT TRBV2 NA TRBJ2-2 NA
CATTDGAWKGYTF TGTGCCACCACTGATGGGGCTTGGAAGGGCTACACCTTC TRBV18 NA TRBJ1-2 NA
CASSKQDRGLADTQYF TGTGCCAGCAGCAAACAGGACAGGGGGCTCGCAGATACGCAGTATTTT TRBV7-3 NA TRBJ2-3 TRBD1
CASILINRVFRMRRKTQYF TGTGCCAGCATCCTCATCAATAGGGTATTTCGGATGCGGAGGAAGACCCAGTACTTC TRBV6-8 NA TRBJ2-5 NA
CASSRGRPYQETQYF TGTGCCAGCAGCCGTGGCAGGCCGTACCAAGAGACCCAGTACTTC TRBV28 NA TRBJ2-5 NA
CASSPRAGIEPQHF TGTGCCAGCTCACCGAGAGCGGGGATCGAACCCCAGCATTTT TRBV18 NA TRBJ1-5 NA
CASRQRQAVGYTF TGTGCCAGCAGACAGCGACAGGCTGTGGGCTACACCTTC TRBV28 NA TRBJ1-2 NA
CASSIVSATASMNTEAFF TGTGCCAGTAGTATTGTTTCGGCGACAGCCTCCATGAACACTGAAGCTTTCTTT TRBV19 NA TRBJ1-1 NA
CASSSRGPYEQYF TGTGCCAGCAGTTCCCGGGGTCCCTACGAGCAGTACTTC TRBV6-6 NA TRBJ2-7 NA
CASKAYGDAGVPTYEQYF TGTGCCAGCAAAGCTTATGGAGACGCGGGAGTCCCGACCTACGAGCAGTACTTC TRBV13 NA TRBJ2-7 TRBD2
CASSFFTGGLETQYF TGCGCCAGCAGCTTTTTTACGGGAGGGCTGGAGACCCAGTACTTC TRBV5-1 NA TRBJ2-5 TRBD2
CASRREIQETQYF TGCGCCAGCCGCAGGGAAATACAAGAGACCCAGTACTTC TRBV5-1 NA TRBJ2-5 NA
CASSLVIAGNRADTQYF TGTGCCAGCTCACTTGTGATAGCGGGAAACAGGGCAGATACGCAGTATTTT TRBV18 NA TRBJ2-3 TRBD2
CASSPGQSTDTQYF TGTGCCAGCAGCCCGGGACAGAGCACAGATACGCAGTATTTT TRBV3-1/TRBV3-2 once TRBJ2-3 TRBD1
CASGLVTGEVGNQPQHF TGTGCTAGTGGTTTGGTTACAGGGGAAGTTGGCAATCAGCCCCAGCATTTT TRBV12-5 NA TRBJ1-5 TRBD1